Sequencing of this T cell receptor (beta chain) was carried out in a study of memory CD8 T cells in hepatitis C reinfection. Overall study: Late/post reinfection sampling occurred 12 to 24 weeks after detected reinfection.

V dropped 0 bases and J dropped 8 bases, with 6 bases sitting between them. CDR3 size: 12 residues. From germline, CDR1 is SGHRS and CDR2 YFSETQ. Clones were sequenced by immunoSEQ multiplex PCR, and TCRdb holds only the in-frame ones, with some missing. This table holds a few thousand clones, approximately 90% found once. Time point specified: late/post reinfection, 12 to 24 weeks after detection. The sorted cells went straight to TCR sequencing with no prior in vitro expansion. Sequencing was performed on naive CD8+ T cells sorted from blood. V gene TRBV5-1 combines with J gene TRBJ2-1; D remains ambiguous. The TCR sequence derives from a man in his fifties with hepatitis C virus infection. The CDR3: CASSLGGDEQFF. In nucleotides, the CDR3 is TGCGCCAGCAGCTTGGGAGGCGATGAGCAGTTCTTC.